The rows below give T cell receptor beta chains drawn from one sample of a study of cytomegalovirus exposure and HLA in healthy donors. Profiling relied on immunoSEQ multiplex PCR, and the TCRdb table lists in-frame clones only, not all of them. The profile shows 60,000 to 90,000 clones, approximately 70% of them singletons. Material for sequencing was PBMCs. These receptors were collected from a woman aged 45-60 years in good health and CMV-seropositive. The CDR3 runs from the conserved cysteine through the conserved F or W. D genes are given only for firm matches. The size field is filled for only some rows; it gives once, few, many or a size class.

J gene: TRBJ2-7; D gene: .; clone size: few; V gene: TRBV7-9; CDR3 protein: CASSRELSYEQYF; CDR3 DNA: TGTGCCAGCAGCCGTGAACTATCCTACGAGCAGTACTTC
J gene: TRBJ2-3; D gene: TRBD1; clone size: .; V gene: TRBV7-9; CDR3 protein: CASSFSTGGTDTQYF; CDR3 DNA: TGTGCCAGCAGCTTTTCGACAGGGGGCACAGATACGCAGTATTTT
J gene: TRBJ2-7; D gene: TRBD2; clone size: .; V gene: TRBV7-2; CDR3 protein: CASSRSGFSYEQYF; CDR3 DNA: TGTGCCAGCAGTCGTAGCGGGTTCTCCTACGAGCAGTACTTC
J gene: TRBJ2-7; D gene: .; clone size: .; V gene: TRBV30; CDR3 protein: CAWSGAGEQYF; CDR3 DNA: TGTGCCTGGAGTGGTGCAGGCGAGCAGTACTTC
J gene: TRBJ2-7; D gene: TRBD1; clone size: .; V gene: TRBV29-1; CDR3 protein: CSVAGQGYEQYF; CDR3 DNA: TGCAGCGTTGCGGGACAGGGCTACGAGCAGTACTTC
J gene: TRBJ1-6; D gene: .; clone size: .; V gene: TRBV10-3; CDR3 protein: CAISEALGSPLHF; CDR3 DNA: TGTGCCATCAGTGAGGCACTAGGTTCACCCCTCCACTTT
J gene: TRBJ2-5; D gene: TRBD2; clone size: once; V gene: TRBV4-3; CDR3 protein: CASSQGSPSGFPETQYF; CDR3 DNA: TGCGCCAGCAGCCAAGGGTCCCCTAGCGGGTTCCCCGAGACCCAGTACTTC
J gene: TRBJ2-1; D gene: TRBD1; clone size: few; V gene: TRBV7-2; CDR3 protein: CASRLDREGFGEQFF; CDR3 DNA: TGTGCCAGCAGATTAGACAGGGAAGGGTTCGGTGAGCAGTTCTTC
J gene: TRBJ2-7; D gene: TRBD1; clone size: .; V gene: TRBV10-3; CDR3 protein: CAITDRGGDYEQYF; CDR3 DNA: TGTGCCATCACAGATAGAGGGGGCGATTACGAGCAGTACTTC
J gene: TRBJ1-5; D gene: .; clone size: .; V gene: TRBV2; CDR3 protein: CASSEAGLQPQHF; CDR3 DNA: TGTGCCAGCAGTGAAGCGGGACTCCAGCCCCAGCATTTT
J gene: TRBJ2-1; D gene: TRBD2; clone size: .; V gene: TRBV5-4; CDR3 protein: CASSLWPGLEGYNEQFF; CDR3 DNA: TGTGCCAGCAGCTTGTGGCCGGGACTAGAAGGGTACAATGAGCAGTTCTTC
J gene: TRBJ2-5; D gene: TRBD1; clone size: .; V gene: TRBV19; CDR3 protein: CASSQGAQETQYF; CDR3 DNA: TGTGCCAGTAGTCAGGGGGCGCAAGAGACCCAGTACTTC
J gene: TRBJ1-1; D gene: .; clone size: .; V gene: TRBV6-4; CDR3 protein: CASSEGANTEAFF; CDR3 DNA: TGTGCCAGCAGTGAGGGGGCGAACACTGAAGCTTTCTTT
J gene: TRBJ1-4; D gene: .; clone size: .; V gene: TRBV4-1; CDR3 protein: CASSQDRKEKLFF; CDR3 DNA: TGCGCCAGCAGCCAAGACAGGAAAGAAAAACTGTTTTTT
J gene: TRBJ2-1; D gene: .; clone size: .; V gene: TRBV9; CDR3 protein: CASSVVDGGWDEQFF; CDR3 DNA: TGTGCCAGCAGCGTAGTGGACGGGGGTTGGGATGAGCAGTTCTTC
J gene: TRBJ1-2; D gene: .; clone size: .; V gene: TRBV9; CDR3 protein: CASSAGSTDYGYTF; CDR3 DNA: TGTGCCAGCAGCGCGGGATCGACGGACTATGGCTACACCTTC